The 3 T cell receptor beta chains given below trace back to one sample, sequenced in a study of blood T cell repertoires in COVID-19. Only in-frame clones appear in the TCRdb table, and some are missing; sequencing was by immunoSEQ multiplex PCR. The sample has around 210,000 clones; more than 70% are singletons. The sequencing sample was made of PBMCs or T cells enriched from blood (not recorded which). The receptors originated from a woman under 30 who had recovered from COVID-19.

The chain carries TRBV7-9 and TRBJ1-2, with D maybe TRBD1 (5 bases). Germline V gene lookup returns CDR1 SEHNR and CDR2 FQNEAQ (reference sequence). The CDR3 is made up of 15 amino acids. V lost 1 base and J lost 6, with 15 bases in between. CDR3 in amino acids: CASSLGHAPGDGYTF. The CDR3 DNA follows: TGTGCCAGCAGCTTAGGACATGCCCCGGGGGATGGCTACACCTTC.

This clone was picked up one time. This chain links TRBV2 with TRBJ2-5; 9 positions agree with TRBD2. The CDR3 consists of 14 residues. Germline V gene sequence: CDR1 SNHLY, CDR2 FYNNEI. V was pared by 5 bases and J by 5 bases, with 6 bases of the junction left unmatched. The chain's CDR3 is CASSSGGRRETQYF. CDR3 nucleotides: TGTGCCAGCAGTAGCGGGGGGAGGCGGGAGACCCAGTACTTC.

This clone occurred once. The rearrangement uses TRBV5-1 and TRBJ2-5; weak D call: TRBD1 (5 bases). CDR3 length: 15 residues. Germline V gene sequence: CDR1 SGHRS, CDR2 YFSETQ. The V and J ends lost 0 bases and 4 bases respectively, with 13 bases between them. As DNA, the CDR3 is TGCGCCAGCAGCTTGGAGCCAGGGTCGGTAGAGACCCAGTACTTC. This encodes CASSLEPGSVETQYF.